These T cell receptor beta chains were read from a single sample in a study of blood T cell repertoires in COVID-19. TCRdb's copy holds only in-frame clones and misses some; the assay was immunoSEQ multiplex PCR. The sample gives 150,000 to 200,000 clones, roughly 85% of which show up once; 3% to 3.5% is in the top ten. The sample taken for sequencing was peripheral blood. The receptors here all came from a man aged 60 to 69 with acute or convalescent COVID-19. Each CDR3 is given with its conserved first and last residue. D genes are given only for firm matches. Some rows have no size entry. The others give once, few or many, or a class for an expanded clone.

CDR3aa: CASSPGQVNQPQHF
CDR3nt: TGTGCCAGTAGTCCCGGACAGGTTAATCAGCCCCAGCATTTT
j_gene: TRBJ1-5
v_gene: TRBV19
d_gene: TRBD1
abundance: -

CDR3aa: CASSVQNQETQYF
CDR3nt: TGTGCCAGCAGCGTACAGAACCAAGAGACCCAGTACTTC
j_gene: TRBJ2-5
v_gene: TRBV11-3
d_gene: -
abundance: -

CDR3aa: CASSFSQGTQYF
CDR3nt: TGTGCCAGCAGCTTTTCTCAGGGGACCCAGTACTTC
j_gene: TRBJ2-5
v_gene: TRBV11-3
d_gene: -
abundance: few

CDR3aa: CASSREGYYGYTF
CDR3nt: TGTGCCAGCAGCCGGGAGGGTTACTATGGCTACACCTTC
j_gene: TRBJ1-2
v_gene: TRBV9
d_gene: -
abundance: -

CDR3aa: CASSQDLRTSHHTQYF
CDR3nt: TGTGCCAGCAGCCAAGATTTGAGGACTAGCCATCATACGCAGTATTTT
j_gene: TRBJ2-3
v_gene: TRBV4-2
d_gene: TRBD2
abundance: few

CDR3aa: CASSSSGDTGELFF
CDR3nt: TGTGCCAGCAGCTCCTCAGGGGACACCGGGGAGCTGTTTTTT
j_gene: TRBJ2-2
v_gene: TRBV7-9
d_gene: -
abundance: -

CDR3aa: CASSPQGASQYF
CDR3nt: TGTGCCAGCAGCCCTCAGGGGGCGTCGCAGTATTTT
j_gene: TRBJ2-3
v_gene: TRBV12-3/TRBV12-4
d_gene: TRBD1
abundance: few

CDR3aa: CAAGPGLAASSYEQYF
CDR3nt: TGTGCAGCAGGGCCGGGACTAGCGGCCAGCTCCTACGAGCAGTACTTC
j_gene: TRBJ2-7
v_gene: TRBV19
d_gene: TRBD2
abundance: -

CDR3aa: CASSRTGQGPSTDTQYF
CDR3nt: TGTGCCAGTAGTAGAACGGGACAGGGGCCCAGCACAGATACGCAGTATTTT
j_gene: TRBJ2-3
v_gene: TRBV19
d_gene: TRBD1
abundance: once

CDR3aa: CASSLGVREQYF
CDR3nt: TGTGCCAGCAGCCTCGGAGTTCGCGAGCAGTACTTC
j_gene: TRBJ2-7
v_gene: TRBV7-9
d_gene: -
abundance: -

CDR3aa: CASSGSGTDNQPQHF
CDR3nt: TGTGCCAGCAGCGGCTCCGGGACAGACAATCAGCCCCAGCATTTT
j_gene: TRBJ1-5
v_gene: TRBV5-6
d_gene: TRBD1
abundance: -

CDR3aa: CATSVQTSVRTDTQYF
CDR3nt: TGTGCCACCAGTGTCCAGACTAGCGTACGCACAGATACGCAGTATTTT
j_gene: TRBJ2-3
v_gene: TRBV24-1
d_gene: TRBD2
abundance: -

CDR3aa: CASSPKGSGLAGQETQYF
CDR3nt: TGCGCCAGCAGCCCCAAAGGTTCGGGACTAGCGGGACAAGAGACCCAGTACTTC
j_gene: TRBJ2-5
v_gene: TRBV4-1
d_gene: TRBD2
abundance: once

CDR3aa: CASSEPRVKRETQYF
CDR3nt: TGTGCCAGCAGTGAACCCCGGGTTAAACGGGAGACCCAGTACTTC
j_gene: TRBJ2-5
v_gene: TRBV2
d_gene: -
abundance: -

CDR3aa: CASSKGRGRVEQFF
CDR3nt: TGTGCCAGCAGCAAGGGCAGGGGGCGTGTTGAGCAGTTCTTC
j_gene: TRBJ2-1
v_gene: TRBV21-1
d_gene: -
abundance: -

CDR3aa: CASSPIKGGFRNIEKLFF
CDR3nt: TGCGCCAGCAGCCCAATAAAGGGGGGGTTCCGTAATATAGAAAAACTGTTTTTT
j_gene: TRBJ1-4
v_gene: TRBV4-1
d_gene: -
abundance: -

CDR3aa: CASNNPSEAVGTGELFF
CDR3nt: TGTGCCAGTAACAATCCGTCGGAGGCGGTCGGCACCGGGGAGCTGTTTTTT
j_gene: TRBJ2-2
v_gene: TRBV19
d_gene: -
abundance: -

CDR3aa: CASSLSSAGGTYEQYF
CDR3nt: TGTGCCAGCAGTTTATCGTCAGCGGGAGGGACCTACGAGCAGTACTTC
j_gene: TRBJ2-7
v_gene: TRBV28
d_gene: TRBD2
abundance: -

CDR3aa: CSVGQGYNEQFF
CDR3nt: TGCAGCGTTGGACAGGGCTACAATGAGCAGTTCTTC
j_gene: TRBJ2-1
v_gene: TRBV29-1
d_gene: TRBD1
abundance: once